This TCR beta chain was recorded in a study of blood T cell repertoires in COVID-19. Trimming stripped 5 bases from V and 1 base from J, with 11 bases between. The CDR3 length is 14 residues. The germline CDR1 and CDR2 sequences are MDHEN and SYDVKM. Here immunoSEQ multiplex PCR was the method, and the copy in TCRdb shows in-frame clones only, minus some. The table shows about 160,000 clones, with over 80% occurring only once. The table lists this clone with a few counts. The sequence came from a woman in her sixties or seventies who had recovered from COVID-19. The chain carries TRBV28 and TRBJ1-2; D remains unclear. Sequences were obtained from peripheral blood. The CDR3 bases are TGTGCCAGCAGTACTCTTTCCCTTAACTATGGCTACACCTTC. The encoded protein is CASSTLSLNYGYTF.